Included here is one T cell receptor beta chain sequence, with context. The antigen remains undetermined. This record belongs to a study of cytomegalovirus exposure and HLA in healthy donors. About the study: Genetic ancestry analysis placed around four fifths of the approximately 390 donors that were genotyped in the Caucasian-associated cluster.

Trimming stripped 4 bases from V and 5 bases from J, with 15 bases between. The length of the CDR3 is 14 residues. Germline V lookup: CDR1 LGHNA, CDR2 YSLEER. Whole-study results and caveats: Among donors in an Asian-associated ancestry cluster, a later analysis reportedly found fewer N-insertions than the approximately 700-donor mean.

60 Vbeta and 13 Jbeta primers were used in PCR. Repertoires were generated with immunoSEQ multiplex PCR, while TCRdb's copy carries only in-frame clones and drops some. The sample has 95,000 to 130,000 clones, 79% seen once. The sequence was obtained from a man under 40 in good health and CMV-seropositive. The sample consisted of PBMCs. J is TRBJ2-7 and V is TRBV4-3; D not resolved. The CDR3 here is CASSPLGWADEQYF. In nucleotides, the CDR3 is TGCGCCAGCAGCCCCCTTGGCTGGGCCGACGAGCAGTACTTC.